These 6 T cell receptor beta chains were all obtained from the same sample, sequenced in a study of blood T cell repertoires in COVID-19. Assay: immunoSEQ multiplex PCR; the TCRdb copy retains only in-frame clones and omits some. The sample lists around 110,000 clones; around four fifths were seen once. The sample consisted of peripheral blood. Receptors originate from a man aged 55 to 70 with active or convalescent COVID-19.

CDR3 residues: CASSQLPGTGGRNSPLHF. CDR3 bases: TGTGCCAGCAGCCAACTCCCCGGGACAGGGGGAAGAAATTCACCCCTCCACTTT. The chain carries TRBV4-2 and TRBJ1-6; 11 positions agree with TRBD1. This CDR3 region has 18 residues. V trimming: 2 bases; J trimming: 7 bases; junction bases outside the gene matches: 10. Germline CDR1 and CDR2: LGHNA and YNFKEQ.

The chain is built from TRBV7-2 and TRBJ1-5; no definite D call. Germline V gene lookup returns CDR1 SGHTA and CDR2 FQGNSA. Trimming took 3 bases from V and 0 from J, leaving 6 bases between them. This CDR3 is 14 amino acids long. The CDR3 reads CASSFVYSNQPQHF. Here the CDR3 DNA reads TGTGCCAGCAGCTTCGTGTATAGCAATCAGCCCCAGCATTTT.

This clone was recorded a few times. Within the sample, other DNA sequences also encode this same CDR3. The rearrangement links TRBV12-3 or TRBV12-4 to TRBJ1-3; maybe TRBD1 (5 bases). V was pared by 3 bases and J by 3 bases, with 6 bases between. This CDR3 has 13 amino acids. CDR3 coding DNA: TGTGCCAGCAGTTTCCAGGGTGGAAACACCATATATTTT. Its protein is CASSFQGGNTIYF.

This clone was recorded only once. The chain links TRBV6-4 to TRBJ2-3, with D maybe TRBD1 (7 bases). CDR3 length equals 15 residues. Trimming removed 3 bases at V and 0 bases at J, with 10 bases between. CDR1 and CDR2 from the germline V gene are MRHNA and SNTAGT. The CDR3 coding sequence is TGTGCCAGCAGTGAGGGGGGACAGAGCACAGATACGCAGTATTTT. Amino acid sequence: CASSEGGQSTDTQYF.

CDR3 loop: CASSHGGNNSPLHF. The CDR3 DNA reads TGTGCCAGCAGCCATGGGGGGAATAATTCACCCCTCCACTTT. J is TRBJ1-6 and V is TRBV7-2; weak D call: TRBD1 (5 bases). Trimming left V 5 bases short and J 5 bases short, with 10 bases between. Germline V gene sequence: CDR1 SGHTA, CDR2 FQGNSA. This CDR3 comprises 14 residues.

This chain joins TRBV7-9 and TRBJ2-5, with TRBD1 matching 7 bases. CDR3 length: 14 residues. V shed 5 bases and J 2 bases; nucleotides not matched to a gene: 5. CDR1 is SEHNR, CDR2 FQNEAQ, per germline (reference sequence). This CDR3 reads CASSPRQGQETQYF. CDR3 nucleotide sequence: TGTGCCAGCAGCCCCAGACAGGGACAAGAGACCCAGTACTTC.